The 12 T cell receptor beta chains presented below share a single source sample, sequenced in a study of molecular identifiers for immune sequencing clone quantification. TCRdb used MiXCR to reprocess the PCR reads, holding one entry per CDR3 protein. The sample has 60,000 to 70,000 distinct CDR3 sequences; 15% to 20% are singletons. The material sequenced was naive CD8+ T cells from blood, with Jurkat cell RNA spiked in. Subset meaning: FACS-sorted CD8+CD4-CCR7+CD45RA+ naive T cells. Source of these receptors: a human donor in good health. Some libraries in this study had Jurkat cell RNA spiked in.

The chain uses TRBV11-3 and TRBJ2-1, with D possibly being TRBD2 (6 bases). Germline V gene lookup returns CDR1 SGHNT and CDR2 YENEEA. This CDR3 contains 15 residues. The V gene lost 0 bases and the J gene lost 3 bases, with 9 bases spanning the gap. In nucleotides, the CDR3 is TGTGCCAGCAGCTTAGATAGGGACTTCTACAATGAGCAGTTCTTC. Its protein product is CASSLDRDFYNEQFF.

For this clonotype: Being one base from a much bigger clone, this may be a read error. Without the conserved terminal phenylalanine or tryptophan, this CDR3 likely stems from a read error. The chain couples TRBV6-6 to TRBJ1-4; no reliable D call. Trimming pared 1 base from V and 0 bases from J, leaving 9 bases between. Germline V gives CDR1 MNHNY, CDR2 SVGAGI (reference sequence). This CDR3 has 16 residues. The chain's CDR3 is CASSYLGLATNEKLFL. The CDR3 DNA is TGTGCCAGCAGTTACTTGGGCCTTGCAACTAATGAAAAACTGTTTCTT.

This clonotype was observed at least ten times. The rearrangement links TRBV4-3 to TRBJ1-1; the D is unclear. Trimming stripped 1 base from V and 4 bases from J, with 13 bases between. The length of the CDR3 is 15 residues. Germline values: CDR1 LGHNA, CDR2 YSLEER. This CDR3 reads CASSQGAEAFTEAFF. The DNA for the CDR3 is TGCGCCAGCAGCCAAGGCGCGGAGGCTTTCACTGAAGCTTTCTTT.

CDR3 loop: CASSGRQTTNYGYTF. Here the CDR3 DNA reads TGTGCCAGCAGTGGAAGACAGACGACTAACTATGGCTACACCTTC. The V gene is TRBV6-2 or TRBV6-3, the J gene TRBJ1-2, with D possibly matching TRBD1 (5 bases). Germline CDR1 MNHEY, CDR2 SVGEGT. This CDR3 spans 15 amino acids. V dropped 5 bases and J dropped 0 bases, with 13 bases sitting between them.

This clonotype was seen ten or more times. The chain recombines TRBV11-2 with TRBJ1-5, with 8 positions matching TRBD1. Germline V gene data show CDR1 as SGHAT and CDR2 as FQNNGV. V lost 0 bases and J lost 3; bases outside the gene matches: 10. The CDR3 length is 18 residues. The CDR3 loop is CASSLETLGQGLNQPQHF. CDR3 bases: TGTGCCAGCAGCTTAGAAACCCTCGGACAGGGCCTCAATCAGCCCCAGCATTTT.

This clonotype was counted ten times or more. The CDR3 region has the DNA TGTGCCAGCAGTCGGGCTAGCGGGAGCCTGCGATCTAGCACAGATACGCAGTATTTT. This codes for CASSRASGSLRSSTDTQYF. The chain combines TRBV28 with TRBJ2-3, with TRBD2 matching 10 bases. The CDR3 loop spans 19 amino acids. Germline V gene lookup returns CDR1 MDHEN and CDR2 SYDVKM. The V gene end was trimmed by 5 bases and the J gene end by 0 bases; junction bases not matched to a gene: 14.

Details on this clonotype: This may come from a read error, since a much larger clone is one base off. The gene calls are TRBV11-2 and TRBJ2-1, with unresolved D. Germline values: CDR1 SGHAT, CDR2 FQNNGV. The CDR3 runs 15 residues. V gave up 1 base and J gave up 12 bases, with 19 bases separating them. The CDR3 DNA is TGTGCCAGCAGCTTAGGCCCAGGCCCGCCACCGGGGCAGTTCTTC. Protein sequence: CASSLGPGPPPGQFF.

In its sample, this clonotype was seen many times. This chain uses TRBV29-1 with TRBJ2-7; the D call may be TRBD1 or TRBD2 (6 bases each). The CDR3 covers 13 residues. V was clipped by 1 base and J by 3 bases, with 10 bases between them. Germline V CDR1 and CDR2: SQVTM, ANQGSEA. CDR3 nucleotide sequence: TGCAGCGTTGAAGGGGGGCGGGACTACGAGCAGTACTTC. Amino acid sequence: CSVEGGRDYEQYF.

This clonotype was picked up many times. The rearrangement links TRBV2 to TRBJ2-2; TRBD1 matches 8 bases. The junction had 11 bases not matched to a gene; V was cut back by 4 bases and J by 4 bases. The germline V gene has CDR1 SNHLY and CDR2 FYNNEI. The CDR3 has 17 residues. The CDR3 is CASSGSGQGATTGELFF. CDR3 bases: TGTGCCAGCAGTGGGAGTGGGCAGGGGGCTACCACCGGGGAGCTGTTTTTT.

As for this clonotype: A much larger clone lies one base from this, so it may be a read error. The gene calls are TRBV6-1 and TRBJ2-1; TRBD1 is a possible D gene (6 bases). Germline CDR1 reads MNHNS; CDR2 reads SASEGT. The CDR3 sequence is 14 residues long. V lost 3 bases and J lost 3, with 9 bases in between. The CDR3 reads CASSEKQGYNEQFF. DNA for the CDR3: TGTGCCAGCAGTGAGAAACAGGGCTACAATGAGCAGTTCTTC.

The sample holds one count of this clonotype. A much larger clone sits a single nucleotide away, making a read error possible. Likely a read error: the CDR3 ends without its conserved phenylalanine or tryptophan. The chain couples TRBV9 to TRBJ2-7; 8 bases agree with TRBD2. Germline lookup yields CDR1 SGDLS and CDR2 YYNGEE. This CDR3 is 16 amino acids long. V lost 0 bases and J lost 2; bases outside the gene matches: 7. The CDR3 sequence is CASSVAGAGEAYEQYL. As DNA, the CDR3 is TGTGCCAGCAGCGTAGCCGGAGCGGGAGAGGCCTACGAGCAGTACCTC.

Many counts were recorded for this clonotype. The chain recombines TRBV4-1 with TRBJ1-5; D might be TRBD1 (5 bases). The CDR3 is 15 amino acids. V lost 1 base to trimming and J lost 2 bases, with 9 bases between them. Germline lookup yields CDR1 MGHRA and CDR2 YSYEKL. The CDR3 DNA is TGCGCCAGCAGCCAAGGGCAGGGAGGCAATCAGCCCCAGCATTTT. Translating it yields CASSQGQGGNQPQHF.